This section outlines one T cell receptor beta chain sequence together with its context. What it binds is not known. The PCR had 60 Vbeta and 13 Jbeta primers. Measured with immunoSEQ multiplex PCR; TCRdb has only the in-frame clones, and not every one. The repertoire holds about 250,000 clones, with about 66% as singletons. This sample is part of a study of cytomegalovirus exposure and HLA in healthy donors. Whole-study results and caveats: A missense DCLRE1C variant was associated with V- and J-gene trimming of TCR beta chains in a later analysis, and an independent cohort replicated the association.

V dropped 4 bases and J dropped 5; count of bases not matched to a gene: 5. The germline V gene has CDR1 WNHNN and CDR2 SYGVQD (reference sequence). The CDR3 runs to 16 residues. The gene calls are TRBV10-1 and TRBJ2-3, with 14 nucleotides matching TRBD2. This TCR derives from a female donor in good health and CMV-seronegative. Sequencing was performed on PBMCs. In DNA, the CDR3 is TGCGCCAGCAGTGGCGCCGGGACTAGCGGGAGAGATACGCAGTATTTT. Residues: CASSGAGTSGRDTQYF.